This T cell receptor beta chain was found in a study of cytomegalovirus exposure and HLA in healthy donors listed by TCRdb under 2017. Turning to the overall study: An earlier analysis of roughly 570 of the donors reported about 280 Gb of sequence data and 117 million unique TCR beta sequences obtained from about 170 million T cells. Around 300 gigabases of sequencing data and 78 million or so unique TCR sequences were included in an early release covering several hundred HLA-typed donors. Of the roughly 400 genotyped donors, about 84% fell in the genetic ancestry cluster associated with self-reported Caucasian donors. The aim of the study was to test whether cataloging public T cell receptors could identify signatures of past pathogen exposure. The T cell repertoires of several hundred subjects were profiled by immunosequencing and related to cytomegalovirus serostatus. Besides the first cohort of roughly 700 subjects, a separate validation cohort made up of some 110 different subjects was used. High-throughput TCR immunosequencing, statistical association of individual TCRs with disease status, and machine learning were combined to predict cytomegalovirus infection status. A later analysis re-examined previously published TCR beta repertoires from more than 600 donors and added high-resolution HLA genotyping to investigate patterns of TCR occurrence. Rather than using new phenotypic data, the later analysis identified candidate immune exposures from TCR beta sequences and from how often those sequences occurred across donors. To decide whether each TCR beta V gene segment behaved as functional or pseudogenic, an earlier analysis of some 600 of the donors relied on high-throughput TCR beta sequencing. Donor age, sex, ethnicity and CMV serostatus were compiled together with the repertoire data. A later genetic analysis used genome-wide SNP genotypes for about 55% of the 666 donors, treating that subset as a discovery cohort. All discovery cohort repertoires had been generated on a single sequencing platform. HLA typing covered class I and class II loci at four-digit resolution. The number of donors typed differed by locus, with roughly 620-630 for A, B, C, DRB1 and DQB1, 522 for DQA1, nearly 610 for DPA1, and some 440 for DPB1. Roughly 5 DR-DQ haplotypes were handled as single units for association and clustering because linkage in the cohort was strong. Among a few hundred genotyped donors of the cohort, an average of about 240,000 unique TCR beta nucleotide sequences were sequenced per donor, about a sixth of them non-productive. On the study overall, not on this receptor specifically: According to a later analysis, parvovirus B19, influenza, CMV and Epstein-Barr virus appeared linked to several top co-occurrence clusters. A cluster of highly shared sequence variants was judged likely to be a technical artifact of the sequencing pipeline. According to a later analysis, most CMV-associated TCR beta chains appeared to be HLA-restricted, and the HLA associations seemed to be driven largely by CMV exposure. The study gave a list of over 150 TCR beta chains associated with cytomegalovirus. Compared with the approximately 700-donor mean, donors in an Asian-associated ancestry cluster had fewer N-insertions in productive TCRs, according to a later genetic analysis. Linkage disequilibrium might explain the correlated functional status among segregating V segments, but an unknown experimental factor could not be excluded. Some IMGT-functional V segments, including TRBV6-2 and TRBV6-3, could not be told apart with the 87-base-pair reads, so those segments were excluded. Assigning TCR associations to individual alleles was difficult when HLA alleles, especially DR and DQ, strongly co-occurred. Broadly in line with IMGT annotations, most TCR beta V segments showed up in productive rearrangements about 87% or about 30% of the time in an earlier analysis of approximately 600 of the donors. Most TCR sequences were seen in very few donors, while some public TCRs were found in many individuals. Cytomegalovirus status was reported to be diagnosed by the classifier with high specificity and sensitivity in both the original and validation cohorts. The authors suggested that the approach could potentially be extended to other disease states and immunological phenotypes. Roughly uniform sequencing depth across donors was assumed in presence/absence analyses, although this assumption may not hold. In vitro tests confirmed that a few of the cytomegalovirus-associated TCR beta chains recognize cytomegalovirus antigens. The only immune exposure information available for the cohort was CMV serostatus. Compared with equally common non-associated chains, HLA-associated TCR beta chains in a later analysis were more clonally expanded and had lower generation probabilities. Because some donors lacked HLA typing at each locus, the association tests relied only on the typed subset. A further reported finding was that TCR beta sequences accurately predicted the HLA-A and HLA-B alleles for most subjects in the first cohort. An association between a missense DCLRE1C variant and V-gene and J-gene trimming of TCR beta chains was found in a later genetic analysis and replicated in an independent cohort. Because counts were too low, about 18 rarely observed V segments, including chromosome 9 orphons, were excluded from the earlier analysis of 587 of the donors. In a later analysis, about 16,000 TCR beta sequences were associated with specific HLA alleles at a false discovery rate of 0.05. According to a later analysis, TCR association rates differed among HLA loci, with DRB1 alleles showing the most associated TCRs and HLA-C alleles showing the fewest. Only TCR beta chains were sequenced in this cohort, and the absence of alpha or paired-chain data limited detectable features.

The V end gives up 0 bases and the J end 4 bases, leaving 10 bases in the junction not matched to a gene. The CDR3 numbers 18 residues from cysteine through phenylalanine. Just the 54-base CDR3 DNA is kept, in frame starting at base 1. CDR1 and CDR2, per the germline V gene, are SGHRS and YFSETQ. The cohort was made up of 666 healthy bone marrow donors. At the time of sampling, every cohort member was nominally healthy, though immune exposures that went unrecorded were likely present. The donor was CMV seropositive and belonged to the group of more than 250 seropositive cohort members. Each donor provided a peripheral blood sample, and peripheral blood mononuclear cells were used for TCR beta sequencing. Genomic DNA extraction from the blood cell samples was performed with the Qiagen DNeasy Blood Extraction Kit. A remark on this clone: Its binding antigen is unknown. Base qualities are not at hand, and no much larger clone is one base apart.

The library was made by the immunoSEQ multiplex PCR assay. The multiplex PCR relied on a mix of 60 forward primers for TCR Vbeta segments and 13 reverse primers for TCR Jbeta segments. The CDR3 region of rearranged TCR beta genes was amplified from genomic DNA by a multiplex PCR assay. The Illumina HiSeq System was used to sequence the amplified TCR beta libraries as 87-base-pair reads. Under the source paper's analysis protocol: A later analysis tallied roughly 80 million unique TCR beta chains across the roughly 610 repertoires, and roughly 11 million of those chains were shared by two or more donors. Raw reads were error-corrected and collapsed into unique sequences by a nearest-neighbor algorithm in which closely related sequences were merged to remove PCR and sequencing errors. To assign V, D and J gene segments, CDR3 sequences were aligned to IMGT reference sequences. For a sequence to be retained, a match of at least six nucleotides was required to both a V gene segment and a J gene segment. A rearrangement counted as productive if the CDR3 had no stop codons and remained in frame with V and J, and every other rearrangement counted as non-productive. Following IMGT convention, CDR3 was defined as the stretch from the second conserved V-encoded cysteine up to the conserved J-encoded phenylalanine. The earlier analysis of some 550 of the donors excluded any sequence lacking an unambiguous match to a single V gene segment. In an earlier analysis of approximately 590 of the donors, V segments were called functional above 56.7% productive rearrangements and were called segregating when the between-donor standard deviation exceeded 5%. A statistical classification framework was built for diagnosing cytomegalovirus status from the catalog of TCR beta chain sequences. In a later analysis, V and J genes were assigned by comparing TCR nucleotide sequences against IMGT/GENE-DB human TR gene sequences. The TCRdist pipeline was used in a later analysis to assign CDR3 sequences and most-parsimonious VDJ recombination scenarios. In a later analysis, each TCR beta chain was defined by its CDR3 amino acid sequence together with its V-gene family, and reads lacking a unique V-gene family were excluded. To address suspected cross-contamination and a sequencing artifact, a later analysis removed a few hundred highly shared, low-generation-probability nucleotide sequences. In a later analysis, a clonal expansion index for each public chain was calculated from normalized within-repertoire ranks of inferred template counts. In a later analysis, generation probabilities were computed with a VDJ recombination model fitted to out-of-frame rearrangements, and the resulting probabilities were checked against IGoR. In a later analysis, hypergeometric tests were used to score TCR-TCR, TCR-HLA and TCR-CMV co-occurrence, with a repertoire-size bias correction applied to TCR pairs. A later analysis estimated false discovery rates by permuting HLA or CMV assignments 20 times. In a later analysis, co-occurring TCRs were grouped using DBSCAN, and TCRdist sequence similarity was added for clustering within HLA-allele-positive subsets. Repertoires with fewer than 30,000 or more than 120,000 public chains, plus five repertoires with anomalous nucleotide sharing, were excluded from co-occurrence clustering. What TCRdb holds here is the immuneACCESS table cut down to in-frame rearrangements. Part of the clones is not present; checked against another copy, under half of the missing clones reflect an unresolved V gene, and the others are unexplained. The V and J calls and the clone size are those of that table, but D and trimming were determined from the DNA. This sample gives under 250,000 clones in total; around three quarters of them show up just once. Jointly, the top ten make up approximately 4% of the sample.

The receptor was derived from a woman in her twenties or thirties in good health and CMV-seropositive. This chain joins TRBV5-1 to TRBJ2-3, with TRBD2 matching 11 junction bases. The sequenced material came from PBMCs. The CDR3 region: CASSLGGSGGAFPDTQYF. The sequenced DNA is TGCGCCAGCAGCTTGGGAGGTAGCGGGGGGGCCTTTCCAGATACGCAGTATTTT.